The clone carrying this TCR beta chain was counted once. Its antigen remains unidentified. Primers included in the PCR were 60 Vbeta and 13 Jbeta primers. Profiling relied on immunoSEQ multiplex PCR, and the TCRdb table lists in-frame clones only, not all of them. The sample has roughly 81,000 clones; around 74% are singletons. The sample belongs to a study of cytomegalovirus exposure and HLA in healthy donors. Study findings and constraints: Overall, about 160 TCR beta chains were annotated as cytomegalovirus-associated.

The germline gives CDR1 LNHDA, CDR2 SQIVND (reference sequence). V shed 5 bases and J shed 7 bases, with 15 bases lying between them. There are 15 residues in the CDR3. Among the donors, all were healthy bone marrow donors. The receptor's source is a boy younger than 18 in good health and CMV-seronegative. The chain links TRBV19 to TRBJ1-6, with a possible D match to TRBD1 (5 bases). Sequencing was performed on PBMCs. CDR3 sequence (DNA): TGTGCCAGTAGTCTACTCGCGGGGGAGAATTCACCCCTCCACTTT. Translated, it gives CASSLLAGENSPLHF. The full variable domain, completed using reference TRBV19 and TRBJ1-6, is DGGITQSPKYLFRKEGQNVTLSCEQNLNHDAMYWYRQDPGQGLRLIYYSQIVNDFQKGDIAEGYSVSREKKESFPLTVTSAQKNPTAFYLCASSLLAGENSPLHFGNGTRLTVT.